This paragraph covers one TCR beta chain sequence. Antigen: not known. Both 60 Vbeta primers and 13 Jbeta primers went into the PCR. TCRdb's copy holds only in-frame clones and misses some; the assay was immunoSEQ multiplex PCR. The sample lists about 130,000 clones; 78% were seen once. These data belong to a study of cytomegalovirus exposure and HLA in healthy donors. Study-level results: A later analysis appeared to link common viral pathogens to several of the most significant clusters. A classifier reportedly called cytomegalovirus status with high sensitivity and specificity. Association of roughly 18,000 TCR beta sequences with HLA alleles was found at 0.05 false discovery rate in a later analysis. Later analysis identified a missense DCLRE1C variant that was linked to TCR beta V- and J-gene trimming.

Sample: PBMCs. This clonotype was sampled from a woman between 35 and 50 years old in good health and CMV-seronegative.

CDR3 sequence (DNA): TGTGCCAGCAGCCGAGGGACAGGGGGCGGAGAGACCCAGTACTTC. This encodes CASSRGTGGGETQYF. J is TRBJ2-5 and V is TRBV7-2, with TRBD1 matching over 12 bases. The J segment lost 4 bases and the V segment lost 5 bases, leaving 5 bases of the junction unmatched. The CDR3 has 15 amino acids. CDR1 and CDR2 (germline): SGHTA, FQGNSA. The full variable domain, with the rest looked up from reference TRBV7-2 and TRBJ2-5, is GAGVSQSPSNKVTEKGKDVELRCDPISGHTALYWYRQSLGQGLEFLIYFQGNSAPDKSGLPSDRFSAERTGGSVSTLTIQRTQQEDSAVYLCASSRGTGGGETQYFGPGTRLLVL.